This T cell receptor beta chain is from a study of cytomegalovirus exposure and HLA in healthy donors. V lost 6 bases, J lost 7 bases, and 5 bases stayed unmatched. The CDR3 length is 13 residues. Germline loops: CDR1 LGHNT, CDR2 FRNRAP. PCR used 60 Vbeta primers and 13 Jbeta primers. TCRdb keeps only in-frame clones here, not all; method: immunoSEQ multiplex PCR. The sample records 180,000 or so clones, roughly 85% being singletons. This clone was observed once. Its antigen remains unidentified. General study results and limits: For TCR beta chains, V- and J-gene trimming was later linked to a missense DCLRE1C variant.

The sample consisted of PBMCs. The J gene is TRBJ1-5, the V gene TRBV12-5; 8 nucleotides agree with TRBD1. The clonotype was recovered from a man aged 50-59 years in good health and CMV-seropositive. The CDR3 DNA reads as TGTGCTAGTGGACATGGACAGGGCCAGCCCCAGCATTTT. Residues: CASGHGQGQPQHF.